Below are 26 T cell receptor beta chains sequenced from a single sample in a study of cytomegalovirus exposure and HLA in healthy donors. A multiplex PCR was run with 60 Vbeta primers and 13 Jbeta primers. Sequencing used immunoSEQ multiplex PCR; TCRdb keeps in-frame clones, though not all of them. Altogether about 180,000 clones are present, about four fifths being singletons, with the ten largest covering under 2%. Sequenced sample: PBMCs. The receptors shown here come from a woman aged 25 to 39 in good health and CMV-seronegative.

The chain recombines TRBV7-8 with TRBJ1-6; 8 bases are a match to TRBD1. This CDR3 spans 17 amino acids. Unmatched junction bases numbered 12, after V lost 6 bases and J lost 5 bases. CDR1 and CDR2 (germline): SGHVS, FQNEAQ. The DNA of the CDR3 is TGTGCCAGCAGTTTGGATCCGCAGGGGGCCGATAATTCACCCCTCCACTTT. Amino acid sequence: CASSLDPQGADNSPLHF.

The rearrangement uses TRBV7-9 and TRBJ1-2; the D is unclear. Germline V lookup: CDR1 SEHNR, CDR2 FQNEAQ (reference sequence). Trimming took off 1 base at V and 3 bases at J, with 6 bases between the two ends. The CDR3 covers 13 residues. CDR3 nucleotide sequence: TGTGCCAGCAGCTTAGATCCAGACTATGGCTACACCTTC. Residues: CASSLDPDYGYTF.

The rearrangement joins TRBV19 to TRBJ2-1; 8 bases map to TRBD1. Germline V CDR1 and CDR2: LNHDA, SQIVND (reference sequence). The V segment lost 3 bases and the J segment 5 bases; nucleotides outside the gene matches: 6. This CDR3 spans 15 amino acids. CDR3 amino acids: CASSMRDRSNNEQFF. CDR3 nucleotides: TGTGCCAGTAGTATGAGGGACAGGAGTAACAATGAGCAGTTCTTC.

V is TRBV15 and J is TRBJ2-1, with 9 nucleotides matching TRBD2. Losses at the gene ends were 8 bases for V and 7 bases for J; bases not matched to a gene: 15. Germline V CDR1 and CDR2: LNHNV, YYDKDF (reference sequence). The CDR3 is made up of 16 amino acids. CDR3 protein: CATLPGGLAGQNEQFF. The CDR3 bases are TGTGCCACCCTCCCCGGTGGGCTAGCGGGGCAGAATGAGCAGTTCTTC.

Written as DNA, the CDR3 is TGCGCCAGCAGCTTGGGGACAGTGGAGTACCAAGAGACCCAGTACTTC. This encodes CASSLGTVEYQETQYF. The chain uses TRBV5-1 and TRBJ2-5; TRBD1 might be the D (6 bases). Germline V gene sequence: CDR1 SGHRS, CDR2 YFSETQ. This CDR3 is built from 16 residues. V was cut by 0 bases and J by 0 bases, with 12 bases left in between.

This chain connects TRBV6-5 to TRBJ1-6; D perhaps matches TRBD1 (5 bases). This CDR3 comprises 16 residues. Germline V CDR1 and CDR2: MNHEY, SVGAGI. V was pared by 0 bases and J by 4 bases, with 10 bases between. The CDR3 protein is CASSYSGLTYNSPLHF. CDR3 sequence (DNA): TGTGCCAGCAGTTACTCGGGGCTAACTTATAATTCACCCCTCCACTTT.

The gene calls are TRBV5-1 and TRBJ2-3; 9 bases are shared with TRBD2. CDR1 SGHRS and CDR2 YFSETQ come from the germline V gene. This CDR3 contains 16 residues. V gave up 0 bases and J gave up 4 bases; unmatched junction bases: 6. Written as DNA, the CDR3 is TGCGCCAGCAGCTTGGCGGCGGGGGGGCCAGCAGATACGCAGTATTTT. Its protein product is CASSLAAGGPADTQYF.

The chain links TRBV9 to TRBJ2-3; D may be TRBD1 (6 bases). This CDR3 comprises 13 residues. Between the trimmed V and J ends, which lost 3 bases and 1 base, there was a span of 6 bases. Germline values: CDR1 SGDLS, CDR2 YYNGEE. DNA of the CDR3: TGTGCCAGCAGCGCAGGGGGCACAGATACGCAGTATTTT. It is translated as CASSAGGTDTQYF.

The rearrangement uses TRBV9 and TRBJ2-5, with a weak D call TRBD1 (6 bases). V lost 1 base and J 1 base, leaving 14 bases between the germline ends. This CDR3 has 16 residues. Germline loops: CDR1 SGDLS, CDR2 YYNGEE. CDR3 residues: CASSVLGQPLQETQYF. In DNA form, the CDR3 reads TGTGCCAGCAGCGTATTGGGACAACCACTCCAAGAGACCCAGTACTTC. Complete variable domain (other parts from reference TRBV9 and TRBJ2-5): DSGVTQTPKHLITATGQRVTLRCSPRSGDLSVYWYQQSLDQGLQFLIQYYNGEERAKGNILERFSAQQFPDLHSELNLSSLELGDSALYFCASSVLGQPLQETQYFGPGTRLLVL.

The chain recombines TRBV6-1 with TRBJ2-3; 7 bases line up with TRBD2. The CDR3 runs to 19 residues. With 3 bases clipped from V and 1 base from J, the junction kept 16 bases outside the gene matches. Germline lookup yields CDR1 MNHNS and CDR2 SASEGT. The CDR3 sequence is CASSDPWGGQGSRTDTQYF. The CDR3, as DNA: TGTGCCAGCAGTGACCCCTGGGGAGGGCAGGGTTCTCGCACAGATACGCAGTATTTT.

This chain connects TRBV19 to TRBJ2-7; D gene uncertain. CDR3 length equals 13 residues. Trimming pared 5 bases from V and 3 bases from J, leaving 11 bases between. CDR1 and CDR2 from the germline V gene are LNHDA and SQIVND (reference sequence). The CDR3 reads CASSSPAYYEQYF. In nucleotides, the CDR3 is TGTGCCAGTAGTTCTCCCGCCTACTACGAGCAGTACTTC.

The chain couples TRBV9 to TRBJ2-2, with D possibly being TRBD1 (6 bases). The CDR3 is made up of 14 amino acids. V was clipped by 0 bases and J by 4 bases, with 7 bases between them. CDR1 is SGDLS, CDR2 YYNGEE, per germline. This chain's CDR3 is CASSVVGGTGELFF. DNA for the CDR3: TGTGCCAGCAGCGTAGTAGGGGGCACCGGGGAGCTGTTTTTT.

In this sample, this clone turned up once. The V and J genes are TRBV9 and TRBJ1-1; D may be TRBD1 (5 bases). The CDR3 covers 13 residues. The germline V and J ends were trimmed by 0 bases and 8 bases, with 11 bases remaining between them. Per the germline V gene, CDR1 is SGDLS and CDR2 is YYNGEE. The chain's CDR3 is CASSVVHRNEAFF. The CDR3 DNA is TGTGCCAGCAGCGTAGTTCACAGGAACGAAGCTTTCTTT.

The count of this clone is one. The chain recombines TRBV7-6 with TRBJ2-3; 7 nucleotides match TRBD2. The germline V gene encodes CDR1 SGHVS and CDR2 FNYEAQ. This CDR3 contains 17 residues. With V trimmed by 5 bases and J by 0 bases, 11 bases remained unmatched. As DNA, the CDR3 is TGTGCCAGCAGCGCGAGAGCCGGGGGGACTAGCACAGATACGCAGTATTTT. This codes for CASSARAGGTSTDTQYF.

The chain carries TRBV6-6 and TRBJ2-7; possible D gene TRBD1, 5 bases. This CDR3 is 13 amino acids long. With 0 bases removed from V and 4 bases from J, the gap between germline ends came to 7 bases. Germline V CDR1 and CDR2: MNHNY, SVGAGI (reference sequence). CDR3 sequence (DNA): TGTGCCAGCAGTTACTCGGGGCCGTACGAGCAGTACTTC. As protein: CASSYSGPYEQYF.

This chain uses TRBV18 with TRBJ2-5, with no clear D. Trimming removed 0 bases from V and 1 base from J, with 6 bases in between. The V gene's germline CDR1 is KGHSH and CDR2 LQKENI. The CDR3 loop spans 14 amino acids. The CDR3 DNA reads TGTGCCAGCTCACCACCTAGTCTCCAAGAGACCCAGTACTTC. Amino acids: CASSPPSLQETQYF.

V usage is TRBV7-7 and J usage is TRBJ2-7; D is uncertain. V lost 3 bases and J 3 bases, leaving 3 bases between the germline ends. The CDR3 is 11 amino acids. Germline V CDR1 and CDR2: SSHAT, FNYEAQ (reference sequence). CDR3 DNA: TGTGCCAGCAGCTTTAACTACGAGCAGTACTTC. Residues: CASSFNYEQYF.

This rearrangement joins TRBV9 to TRBJ2-3; 7 bases agree with TRBD1. CDR3 length equals 15 residues. Germline CDR1 reads SGDLS; CDR2 reads YYNGEE. J was trimmed by 0 bases and V by 4 bases; bases with no gene match: 5. CDR3 DNA: TGTGCCAGCAGCCGGGGACAGACTAGCACAGATACGCAGTATTTT. This sequence encodes CASSRGQTSTDTQYF.

This chain joins TRBV7-2 and TRBJ2-3, with 8 bases fitting TRBD2. Germline assignment: CDR1 SGHTA and CDR2 FQGNSA. V lost 1 base, J lost 1 base, and 1 base stayed unmatched. The CDR3 runs 15 residues. CDR3 residues: CASSLGSGGTDTQYF. CDR3 bases: TGTGCCAGCAGCTTAGGTAGCGGGGGCACAGATACGCAGTATTTT.

This clone has more than one count but fewer than ten. The V gene is TRBV19, the J gene TRBJ1-2; D is perhaps TRBD1 (5 bases). The V end lost 3 bases, the J end lost 3 bases, and 11 bases lay between the germline ends. The CDR3 length is 14 residues. Germline V gene data show CDR1 as LNHDA and CDR2 as SQIVND (reference sequence). CDR3 residues: CASSIGGKDYGYTF. The CDR3 DNA sequence: TGTGCCAGTAGTATCGGGGGAAAGGACTATGGCTACACCTTC.

This chain connects TRBV7-2 to TRBJ2-3; 8 bases map to TRBD2. The CDR3 has 14 amino acids. The V and J ends lost 3 bases and 6 bases, in that order; junction bases with no gene match: 5. CDR1 and CDR2 (germline): SGHTA, FQGNSA. The CDR3: CASSFFGGADTQYF. In nucleotides, the CDR3 is TGTGCCAGCAGCTTCTTCGGGGGGGCGGATACGCAGTATTTT.

V is TRBV7-9 and J is TRBJ2-2; D is ambiguous. The CDR3 has 14 amino acids. Germline CDR1 SEHNR, CDR2 FQNEAQ (reference sequence). Trimming took off 0 bases at V and 8 bases at J, with 10 bases between the two ends. The CDR3 DNA reads as TGTGCCAGCAGCTTAGCCCCCTCTCTAGGGGAGCTGTTTTTT. This encodes CASSLAPSLGELFF.

The J gene is TRBJ2-3, the V gene TRBV25-1, with 11 positions matching TRBD2. Germline loops: CDR1 MGHDK, CDR2 SYGVNS. This CDR3 is 16 amino acids long. Trimming took 2 bases from V and 6 from J; bases not matched to a gene: 7. The CDR3 sequence is CASSEGTSGGEDTQYF. CDR3 coding DNA: TGTGCCAGCAGTGAAGGAACTAGCGGGGGAGAGGATACGCAGTATTTT. Variable domain in full (rest from reference TRBV25-1 and TRBJ2-3): EADIYQTPRYLVIGTGKKITLECSQTMGHDKMYWYQQDPGMELHLIHYSYGVNSTEKGDLSSESTVSRIRTEHFPLTLESARPSHTSQYLCASSEGTSGGEDTQYFGPGTRLTVL.

As concerns this clone: Within the sample, other DNA sequences also encode this same CDR3. The chain joins TRBV9 to TRBJ2-3, with 10 bases matching TRBD2. V trimming: 0 bases; J trimming: 2 bases; junction bases outside the gene matches: 3. This CDR3 comprises 16 residues. The germline CDR1 and CDR2 sequences are SGDLS and YYNGEE. The CDR3 sequence is CASSVELAGFTDTQYF. CDR3 nucleotide sequence: TGTGCCAGCAGCGTAGAACTAGCGGGGTTCACAGATACGCAGTATTTT.

This sequence joins TRBV5-1 and TRBJ1-3, with 7 positions matching TRBD1. Germline V gene data show CDR1 as SGHRS and CDR2 as YFSETQ. The CDR3 extends over 17 amino acids. Trimming at V came to 1 base and at J to 3 bases, leaving 10 bases not matched to a gene. Written as DNA, the CDR3 is TGCGCCAGCAGCTTGCTTAGACAGGGAGAAAGTGGAAACACCATATATTTT. This sequence encodes CASSLLRQGESGNTIYF. Complete variable domain (other parts from reference TRBV5-1 and TRBJ1-3): KAGVTQTPRYLIKTRGQQVTLSCSPISGHRSVSWYQQTPGQGLQFLFEYFSETQRNKGNFPGRFSGRQFSNSRSEMNVSTLELGDSALYLCASSLLRQGESGNTIYFGEGSWLTVV.

The rearrangement joins TRBV19 to TRBJ1-5; D might be TRBD1 (5 bases). This CDR3 comprises 16 residues. Trimming took off 1 base at V and 4 bases at J, with 14 bases between the two ends. The germline V gene has CDR1 LNHDA and CDR2 SQIVND (reference sequence). CDR3 bases: TGTGCCAGTAGTATAGGGACCGGGGGGGGGAATCAGCCCCAGCATTTT. This translates into CASSIGTGGGNQPQHF. Full variable domain (remainder filled in from reference TRBV19 and TRBJ1-5): DGGITQSPKYLFRKEGQNVTLSCEQNLNHDAMYWYRQDPGQGLRLIYYSQIVNDFQKGDIAEGYSVSREKKESFPLTVTSAQKNPTAFYLCASSIGTGGGNQPQHFGDGTRLSIL.